This T cell receptor beta chain derives from a study of cytomegalovirus exposure and HLA in healthy donors. Overall study findings and caveats: A later analysis reportedly found fewer N-insertions in an Asian-associated ancestry cluster than the roughly 700-donor mean. A classifier reportedly called cytomegalovirus status with high sensitivity and specificity. In an earlier analysis, most TCR beta V segments were productive about 90% or about 30% of the time. A later analysis found that most CMV-associated TCR beta chains appeared HLA-restricted.

As concerns this clone: The antigen remains undetermined.

A multiplex PCR was run with 60 Vbeta primers and 13 Jbeta primers. Data came from immunoSEQ multiplex PCR; TCRdb stores just in-frame clones and leaves some out. The table lists roughly 190,000 clones, just over 75% of them singletons. V was shortened by 6 bases and J by 7 bases, with 13 bases between the two germline ends. The CDR3 spans 13 residues. Germline V CDR1 and CDR2: SNHLY, FYNNEI. The sequence came from a woman aged 30 to 39 in good health and CMV-seropositive. The gene calls are TRBV2 and TRBJ1-5; TRBD1 might be the D (6 bases). Sample: PBMCs. CDR3 DNA sequence: TGTGCCAGCAGGTACAGGGTTGGCCAGCCCCAGCATTTT. Translation gives CASRYRVGQPQHF.